The T cell receptor (beta chain) described here comes from a study of CD8 T cells in Susac syndrome. Overall study findings and caveats: As acknowledged by the study, its TCR sequencing and HLA analysis included a relatively small number of individuals.

cDNA came from roughly 0.53 to 1 ug RNA primed by random hexamers. TCRdb re-derived calls from the immunoSEQ multiplex PCR reads in MiXCR, one entry per CDR3 protein. Here the sample spans fewer than 150,000 distinct CDR3 sequences, about 96% being singletons. On this clonotype itself: Its specificity is not known.

The CDR3 is 14 residues long. Trimming took 6 bases from V and 2 from J, leaving 10 bases between them. Germline lookup yields CDR1 MGHDK and CDR2 SYGVNS. The sequenced material came from CD4+ T cells from PBMCs. This sequence originates from a human donor in good health. The chain is built from TRBV25-1 and TRBJ1-4; D might be TRBD1 (5 bases). The CDR3 spells CASSPWGTNEKLFF. The CDR3 nucleotides are TGTGCCAGCAGCCCATGGGGGACTAATGAAAAACTGTTTTTT.